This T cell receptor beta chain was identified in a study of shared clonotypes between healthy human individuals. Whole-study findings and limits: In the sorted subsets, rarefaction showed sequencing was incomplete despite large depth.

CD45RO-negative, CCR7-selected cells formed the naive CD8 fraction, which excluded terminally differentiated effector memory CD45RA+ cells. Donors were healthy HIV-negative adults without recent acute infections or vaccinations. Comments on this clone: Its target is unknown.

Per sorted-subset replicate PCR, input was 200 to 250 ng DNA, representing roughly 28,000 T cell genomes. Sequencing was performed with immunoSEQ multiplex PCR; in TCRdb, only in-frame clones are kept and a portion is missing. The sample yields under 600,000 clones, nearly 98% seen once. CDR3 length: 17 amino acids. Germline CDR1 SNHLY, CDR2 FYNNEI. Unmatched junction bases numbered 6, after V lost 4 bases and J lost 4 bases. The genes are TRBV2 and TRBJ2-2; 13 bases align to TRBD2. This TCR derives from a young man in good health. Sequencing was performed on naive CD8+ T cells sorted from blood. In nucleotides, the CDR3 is TGTGCCAGCAGTGGAGGACTAGCGGGAGTAGGCACCGGGGAGCTGTTTTTT. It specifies CASSGGLAGVGTGELFF.